The 15 T cell receptor beta chains reported below all come from one sample, sequenced in a study of cytomegalovirus exposure and HLA in healthy donors. The study ran its PCR with 60 Vbeta and 13 Jbeta primers. Sequencing was performed with immunoSEQ multiplex PCR; in TCRdb, only in-frame clones are kept and a portion is missing. Here the sample spans around 14,000 clones, about 60% being singletons. The sequencing sample was made of PBMCs. The receptors derive from a woman aged 45-60 years in good health and CMV-seropositive.

This chain joins TRBV29-1 and TRBJ2-7; 8 nucleotides match TRBD1. Trimming cost V 7 bases and J 5 bases; bases outside gene matches: 4. In germline, CDR1 is SQVTM, CDR2 ANQGSEA. This CDR3 has 11 residues. The CDR3 here is CSALQGDEQYF. In DNA form, the CDR3 reads TGCAGCGCCTTACAGGGGGACGAGCAGTACTTC.

The genes are TRBV10-3 and TRBJ2-3, with 7 bases aligning to TRBD2. J lost 5 bases, V lost 8 bases, and 10 bases had no gene match. This CDR3 has 14 residues. Per the germline V gene, CDR1 is ENHRY and CDR2 is SYGVKD. CDR3 sequence (DNA): TGTGCCATCGGGGGAGCGGGGAGAATAGATACGCAGTATTTT. This translates into CAIGGAGRIDTQYF.

The rearrangement joins TRBV6-1 to TRBJ1-1; tentatively, D is TRBD1 (6 bases). V lost 8 bases and J 3 bases, leaving 13 bases between the germline ends. CDR3 length: 13 amino acids. Germline assignment: CDR1 MNHNS and CDR2 SASEGT. Written as DNA, the CDR3 is TGTGCCAGCGGGACCCGACAGGACACTGAAGCTTTCTTT. Encoded protein: CASGTRQDTEAFF.

V and J are TRBV4-1 and TRBJ1-1; D remains unclear. Trimming removed 0 bases at V and 1 base at J, with 12 bases between. Germline V lookup: CDR1 MGHRA, CDR2 YSYEKL. CDR3 length: 16 amino acids. DNA of the CDR3: TGCGCCAGCAGCCAAGATATTCCAGAATCGAACACTGAAGCTTTCTTT. This encodes CASSQDIPESNTEAFF.

The chain carries TRBV5-1 and TRBJ2-7; D is possibly TRBD2 (7 bases). Trimming cost V 2 bases and J 0 bases, with 9 bases left between them. Germline loops: CDR1 SGHRS, CDR2 YFSETQ. The CDR3 covers 14 residues. CDR3 bases: TGCGCCAGCAGCTTAGGGGGGGTCTCCTACGAGCAGTACTTC. This gives the protein CASSLGGVSYEQYF.

The chain combines TRBV30 with TRBJ2-7; no clear D. Germline V gene lookup returns CDR1 GTSNPN and CDR2 SVGIG (reference sequence). The V end lost 0 bases, the J end lost 4 bases, and 13 bases lay between the germline ends. This CDR3 comprises 14 residues. The CDR3 sequence is CAWSVLGARYEQYF. The CDR3 DNA reads as TGTGCCTGGAGTGTATTAGGCGCCAGGTACGAGCAGTACTTC.

This clone was recorded only once. This sequence joins TRBV18 and TRBJ2-5; D is unclear. The length of the CDR3 is 12 residues. Germline CDR1 KGHSH, CDR2 LQKENI. V lost 4 bases, J lost 1 base, and 4 bases lay in between. The CDR3 bases are TGTGCCAGCTCACTCCTCCAAGAGACCCAGTACTTC. Its translation is CASSLLQETQYF. Using reference TRBV18 and TRBJ2-5 for the parts outside the CDR3, the full variable domain is NAGVMQNPRHLVRRRGQEARLRCSPMKGHSHVYWYRQLPEEGLKFMVYLQKENIIDESGMPKERFSAEFPKEGPSILRIQQVVRGDSAAYFCASSLLQETQYFGPGTRLLVL.

J is TRBJ2-7 and V is TRBV10-3; possibly TRBD2 for D (6 bases). This CDR3 has 16 residues. CDR1 is ENHRY, CDR2 SYGVKD, per germline. With 4 bases removed from V and 2 bases from J, the gap between germline ends came to 18 bases. The CDR3 protein is CAISGQTGREAYEQYF. The CDR3 coding sequence is TGTGCCATCAGTGGCCAAACAGGTAGGGAGGCCTACGAGCAGTACTTC.

V gene TRBV28 combines with J gene TRBJ1-2, with TRBD1 identical over 7 bases. CDR1 and CDR2 (germline): MDHEN, SYDVKM. The V segment lost 6 bases and the J segment 0 bases; nucleotides outside the gene matches: 7. The CDR3 extends over 15 amino acids. CDR3 residues: CASSGTGTANYGYTF. The CDR3, as DNA: TGTGCCAGCAGCGGGACCGGGACAGCTAACTATGGCTACACCTTC.

The V and J genes are TRBV5-1 and TRBJ1-4, with D possibly matching TRBD1 (6 bases). The CDR3 contains 13 residues. The V gene lost 8 bases and the J gene lost 3 bases, with 11 bases spanning the gap. CDR1 and CDR2 (germline): SGHRS, YFSETQ. The CDR3 coding sequence is TGCGCCAGGGGGGGGGCAGCTAATGAAAAACTGTTTTTT. Translated, it gives CARGGAANEKLFF.

V and J are TRBV29-1 and TRBJ2-1, with a tentative D call TRBD2 (6 bases). This CDR3 is built from 12 residues. The germline V gene has CDR1 SQVTM and CDR2 ANQGSEA. Trimming pared 2 bases from V and 7 bases from J, leaving 9 bases between. For the CDR3, the DNA is TGCAGCGTTGAACGACTAGTGAATGAGCAGTTCTTC. Translating gives CSVERLVNEQFF.

The chain links TRBV30 to TRBJ1-5; no clear D. The CDR3 loop spans 17 amino acids. Trimming left V 1 base short and J 2 bases short, with 18 bases between. Germline lookup yields CDR1 GTSNPN and CDR2 SVGIG (reference sequence). CDR3: CAWSDFFGGKGNQPQHF. The CDR3 DNA reads TGTGCCTGGAGTGATTTTTTTGGAGGGAAGGGCAATCAGCCCCAGCATTTT. The entire variable domain, with the rest obtained from reference TRBV30 and TRBJ1-5, is as follows: SQTIHQWPATLVQPVGSPLSLECTVEGTSNPNLYWYRQAAGRGLQLLFYSVGIGQISSEVPQNLSASRPQDRQFILSSKKLLLSDSGFYLCAWSDFFGGKGNQPQHFGDGTRLSIL.

This clone turned up a few times. The J gene is TRBJ1-2, the V gene TRBV30, with TRBD1 as a possible D gene (5 bases). CDR1 and CDR2 from the germline V gene are GTSNPN and SVGIG (reference sequence). V lost 0 bases and J lost 7, with 15 bases in between. CDR3 length: 14 residues. The CDR3 region is CAWSVGVWVSGYTF. The DNA of the CDR3 is TGTGCCTGGAGTGTAGGGGTCTGGGTGTCTGGCTACACCTTC.

Remarks on this clone: A much larger clonotype is one base distant, so this may be a read error. The chain combines TRBV5-1 with TRBJ2-7; 9 bases agree with TRBD1. V shed 0 bases, J shed 4 bases, and the junction held 5 bases outside the gene matches. Germline V gene sequence: CDR1 SGHRS, CDR2 YFSETQ. The CDR3 contains 15 residues. The CDR3 reads CASSLDGTGKYEQYV. In DNA, the CDR3 is TGCGCCAGCAGCTTGGATGGGACAGGGAAGTACGAGCAGTACGTC.

This clone was seen more than once but under ten times. CDR3 sequence (DNA): TGTGCTATCACCGGGACAGGGGATAATGGCTACACCTTC. Its translation: CAITGTGDNGYTF. The chain has TRBV30 and TRBJ1-2; 10 bases agree with TRBD1. The CDR3 consists of 13 residues. Germline V gene data show CDR1 as GTSNPN and CDR2 as SVGIG (reference sequence).